This TCR beta chain was sequenced during a study of T-cell reconstitution after alpha-beta-depleted transplantation in children. Study-wide findings and caveats: There were some patients whose high TCRbeta diversity at day 60 came from surviving recipient T cells and thymic progenitors. Expanded clones from the graft, numbering several hundred, reportedly supplied alpha-beta T cells about two months after transplant. Newly produced T cells mostly provided counts and TCRbeta diversity after one year, as hyperexpanded clones declined.

For TCRbeta, the library was prepared with unique molecular identifiers. TCRdb ran MiXCR on the PCR reads and lists one entry per CDR3 protein. The profile shows 250,000 to 400,000 distinct CDR3 sequences, around 25% of them singletons. Details on this clonotype: Its antigen is still unknown.

The ends were cut back, 6 bases at V and 8 bases at J, with 19 bases in the middle. This CDR3 spans 13 amino acids. CDR1 and CDR2 from the germline V gene are SQVTM and ANQGSEA. The source of this sequence is a male patient younger than 18 who had a stem cell transplant for acute lymphoblastic leukemia, so the T cells may come from the graft donor. V usage is TRBV29-1 and J usage is TRBJ1-2; D is unresolved. The sample in question was PBMCs, mostly from graft donor cells, obtained 180 days after TCRalphabeta/CD19-depleted stem cell transplant. DNA for the CDR3: TGCAGCGTCGGTCCCCTCCTCCCGGAGGGCTACACCTTC. Translated, it gives CSVGPLLPEGYTF.